The next 5 T cell receptor beta chains were all read from a single sample in a study of CD8+ T cells in alopecia areata. Reverse transcription of extracted RNA yielded cDNA, which provided the sequencing template. TCRdb keeps only in-frame clones here, not all; method: immunoSEQ multiplex PCR. The table shows around 250,000 clones, with 65% to 70% occurring only once. The sequencing here drew on CD4+ T cells sorted from blood, taken at week 0. The receptors shown here come from a human donor with alopecia areata.

Points on this clone: Other nucleotide sequences from this sample produce the same CDR3. The CDR3 DNA sequence: TGTGCCAGCAGCTTGATAGACAATCAGCCCCAGCATTTT. It is translated as CASSLIDNQPQHF. V gene TRBV7-2 combines with J gene TRBJ1-5; no definite D call. Trimming took 3 bases from V and 3 from J, leaving 6 bases between them. The germline gives CDR1 SGHTA, CDR2 FQGNSA. The CDR3 is 13 amino acids.

In its sample, this clone was seen once. The V call is TRBV5-4, the J call TRBJ2-7, with no clear D. The CDR3 loop spans 15 amino acids. Trimming removed 5 bases from V and 6 bases from J, with 21 bases in between. The germline V gene has CDR1 SGHNT and CDR2 YYREEE (reference sequence). The CDR3 loop is CASSHPSGSAREQYF. CDR3 in DNA: TGTGCCAGCAGTCACCCGTCAGGATCGGCTCGCGAGCAGTACTTC.

Of note for this clone: One base away lies a much larger clone, so this may be a sequencing read error. The V and J genes are TRBV5-6 and TRBJ2-3; D not certain. The CDR3 runs to 12 residues. The ends were cut back, 3 bases at V and 2 bases at J, with 4 bases in the middle. Germline CDR1 SGHDT, CDR2 YYEEEE. This chain's CDR3 is CASSSDTDTQYF. CDR3 DNA: TGTGCCAGCAGCTCGGACACAGATACGCAGTATTTT. Drawing the rest from reference TRBV5-6 and TRBJ2-3, the complete variable domain is DAGVTQSPTHLIKTRGQQVTLRCSPKSGHDTVSWYQQALGQGPQFIFQYYEEEERQRGNFPDRFSGHQFPNYSSELNVNALLLGDSALYLCASSSDTDTQYFGPGTRLTVL.

V and J are TRBV30 and TRBJ1-1, with TRBD1 identical over 9 bases. CDR3 length: 12 residues. Germline assignment: CDR1 GTSNPN and CDR2 SVGIG (reference sequence). Trimming cost V 5 bases and J 5 bases; bases outside gene matches: 3. For the CDR3, the DNA is TGTGCCTGGGGGACAGGGTGGACTGAAGCTTTCTTT. Translation: CAWGTGWTEAFF.

The V gene is TRBV30, the J gene TRBJ2-2; perhaps TRBD1 as D (7 bases). V lost 6 bases, J lost 4 bases, and 12 bases lay in between. CDR1 is GTSNPN and CDR2 is SVGIG in the germline V gene (reference sequence). The CDR3 covers 13 residues. The CDR3 nucleotides read TGTGCCTGCCAGGGGGGTGGCACCGGGGAGCTGTTTTTT. This codes for CACQGGGTGELFF.